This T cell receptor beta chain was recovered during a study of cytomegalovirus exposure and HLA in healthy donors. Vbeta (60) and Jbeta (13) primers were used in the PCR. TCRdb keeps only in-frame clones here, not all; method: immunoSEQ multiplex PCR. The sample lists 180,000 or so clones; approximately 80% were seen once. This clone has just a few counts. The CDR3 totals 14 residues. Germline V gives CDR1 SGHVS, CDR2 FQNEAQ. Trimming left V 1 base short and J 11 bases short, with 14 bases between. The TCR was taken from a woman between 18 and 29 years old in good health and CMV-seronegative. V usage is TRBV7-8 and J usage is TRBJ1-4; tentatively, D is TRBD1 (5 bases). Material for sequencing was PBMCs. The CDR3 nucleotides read TGTGCCAGCAGCTTAGGAAGGAACCAGGGCAAACTGTTTTTT. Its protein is CASSLGRNQGKLFF.